Each of the 25 T cell receptor beta chains below was sequenced from the same sample in a study of OX40 agonist ivuxolimab in advanced cancers. The assay was immunoSEQ multiplex PCR, and TCRdb's table has in-frame clones only and misses some. Of some 66,000 clones in the sample, 85% were seen once. This specimen was CD4+ or CD8+ T cells sorted from blood, taken in a trial of the OX40 agonist ivuxolimab. The receptors were sampled from an adult with an advanced solid tumor such as melanoma, head and neck, liver or kidney cancer.

This chain uses TRBV12-5 with TRBJ1-1, with D perhaps matching TRBD1 (5 bases). The CDR3 loop spans 16 amino acids. V dropped 1 base and J dropped 1 base, with 13 bases sitting between them. The germline gives CDR1 LGHNT, CDR2 FRNRAP. CDR3 amino acids: CASGLAPGAANTEAFF. The DNA for the CDR3 is TGTGCTAGTGGTTTGGCCCCCGGGGCTGCGAACACTGAAGCTTTCTTT.

This clone was seen a handful of times. The chain combines TRBV28 with TRBJ1-1; D is uncertain. Germline V gene sequence: CDR1 MDHEN, CDR2 SYDVKM. V was clipped by 3 bases and J by 1 base, with 12 bases between them. This CDR3 spans 15 amino acids. The CDR3 region is CASSFQFRGNTEAFF. For the CDR3, the DNA is TGTGCCAGCAGTTTTCAGTTTCGCGGGAACACTGAAGCTTTCTTT. The whole variable domain, filled in from reference TRBV28 and TRBJ1-1, reads DVKVTQSSRYLVKRTGEKVFLECVQDMDHENMFWYRQDPGLGLRLIYFSYDVKMKEKGDIPEGYSVSREKKERFSLILESASTNQTSMYLCASSFQFRGNTEAFFGQGTRLTVV.

V and J are TRBV5-8 and TRBJ1-2, with 9 bases lining up with TRBD1. Germline V CDR1 and CDR2: SGHTS, YDEGEE. V was clipped by 3 bases and J by 7 bases; unmatched bases: 7. The CDR3 has 14 amino acids. In nucleotides, the CDR3 is TGTGCCAGCAGCTATAACAGGGGGCAGGGTGGCTACACCTTC. This sequence encodes CASSYNRGQGGYTF.

This chain uses TRBV28 with TRBJ1-1; 8 bases agree with TRBD1. Germline assignment: CDR1 MDHEN and CDR2 SYDVKM. The CDR3 runs 14 residues. V lost 5 bases, J lost 3 bases, and 5 bases stayed unmatched. The CDR3, as DNA: TGTGCCAGCAGTCTCCTACAGGGGGACACTGAAGCTTTCTTT. This translates into CASSLLQGDTEAFF.

This chain links TRBV7-6 with TRBJ2-2; TRBD1 agrees at 7 bases. Germline CDR1 and CDR2: SGHVS and FNYEAQ. The CDR3 extends over 16 amino acids. V gave up 3 bases and J gave up 1 base; unmatched junction bases: 5. This chain's CDR3 is CASSFKGARNTGELFF. The CDR3 DNA reads TGTGCCAGCAGCTTTAAGGGGGCACGGAACACCGGGGAGCTGTTTTTT.

This clone came up a few times. The chain employs TRBV15 and TRBJ1-2, with TRBD1 identical over 10 bases. J lost 6 bases, V lost 5 bases, and 3 bases had no gene match. The germline V gene has CDR1 LNHNV and CDR2 YYDKDF (reference sequence). This CDR3 contains 13 residues. CDR3 region: CATSPGTGDGYTF. CDR3 bases: TGTGCCACCAGCCCTGGGACAGGGGATGGCTACACCTTC.

The rearrangement uses TRBV13 and TRBJ1-2, with 8 bases that match TRBD1. Looked up from germline, CDR1 is PRHDT and CDR2 is FYEKMQ (reference sequence). The CDR3 is 16 amino acids. V gave up 5 bases and J gave up 0 bases; unmatched junction bases: 8. The CDR3 protein is CASSNGQGFSNYGYTF. CDR3 nucleotide sequence: TGTGCCAGCAGCAACGGACAGGGATTTTCTAACTATGGCTACACCTTC. Together with reference TRBV13 and TRBJ1-2, the CDR3 gives the full variable domain: AAGVIQSPRHLIKEKRETATLKCYPIPRHDTVYWYQQGPGQDPQFLISFYEKMQSDKGSIPDRFSAQQFSDYHSELNMSSLELGDSALYFCASSNGQGFSNYGYTFGSGTRLTVV.

The CDR3 bases are TGTGCCTGGAGTCGACTAGCGGGAGGGGATGAGCAGTTCTTC. Amino acid sequence: CAWSRLAGGDEQFF. This chain uses TRBV30 with TRBJ2-1; TRBD2 matches 14 bases. This CDR3 is 14 amino acids long. CDR1 is GTSNPN and CDR2 is SVGIG in the germline V gene (reference sequence). J lost 8 bases, V lost 2 bases, and 2 bases had no gene match.

The genes are TRBV4-2 and TRBJ2-5, with 9 positions matching TRBD2. The CDR3 extends over 17 amino acids. Trimming at V came to 0 bases and at J to 5 bases, leaving 10 bases not matched to a gene. The V gene's germline CDR1 is LGHNA and CDR2 YNFKEQ. The CDR3 here is CASSQDLGAGGRETQYF. The CDR3 DNA reads as TGTGCCAGCAGCCAAGATCTCGGGGCGGGGGGGCGTGAGACCCAGTACTTC.

The chain carries TRBV6-6 and TRBJ2-3, with 9 nucleotides matching TRBD2. The germline CDR1 and CDR2 sequences are MNHNY and SVGAGI (reference sequence). V gave up 8 bases and J gave up 0 bases; unmatched junction bases: 6. This CDR3 has 15 amino acids. Written as DNA, the CDR3 is TGTGCCAGCGCTCTAGCGGGGTCTAGCACAGATACGCAGTATTTT. Its translation: CASALAGSSTDTQYF.

The CDR3 bases are TGTGCCAGCAGTTACCGATCAAGGAACACTGAAGCTTTCTTT. This codes for CASSYRSRNTEAFF. This chain connects TRBV6-5 to TRBJ1-1, with unresolved D. This CDR3 spans 14 amino acids. CDR1 and CDR2 (germline): MNHEY, SVGAGI. V lost 2 bases and J 1 base, leaving 8 bases between the germline ends.

The rearrangement uses TRBV5-5 and TRBJ2-7; 8 bases line up with TRBD1. Germline V CDR1 and CDR2: SGHKS, YYEKEE (reference sequence). Trimming took 4 bases from V and 2 from J; bases not matched to a gene: 5. This CDR3 has 14 residues. Written as DNA, the CDR3 is TGTGCCAGCAGCGGGGGGACAGGCGCCTACGAGCAGTACTTC. It is translated as CASSGGTGAYEQYF.

V is TRBV14 and J is TRBJ1-2, with D unclear. The CDR3 is 13 amino acids. Germline CDR1 reads SGHDN; CDR2 reads FVKESK. Trimming stripped 2 bases from V and 7 bases from J, with 11 bases between. The CDR3 DNA sequence: TGTGCCAGCAGCCAATACATCTTAGGTGGCTACACCTTC. Translated: CASSQYILGGYTF.

The chain uses TRBV27 and TRBJ1-1; maybe TRBD1 (5 bases). Germline loops: CDR1 MNHEY, CDR2 SMNVEV (reference sequence). Deletions cut 0 bases from V and 5 bases from J, with 10 bases between. The CDR3 has 14 amino acids. This chain's CDR3 is CASSLSGAGTEAFF. The CDR3, as DNA: TGTGCCAGCAGTTTATCAGGGGCAGGGACTGAAGCTTTCTTT.

The rearrangement links TRBV15 to TRBJ2-3; the match to TRBD2 covers 7 bases. The CDR3 contains 13 residues. V lost 8 bases and J lost 6; bases outside the gene matches: 8. The germline V gene has CDR1 LNHNV and CDR2 YYDKDF (reference sequence). The CDR3 spells CATVAGGGDTQYF. CDR3 coding DNA: TGTGCCACCGTGGCCGGGGGAGGGGATACGCAGTATTTT. The complete variable domain, with remaining parts taken from reference TRBV15 and TRBJ2-3, reads DAMVIQNPRYQVTQFGKPVTLSCSQTLNHNVMYWYQQKSSQAPKLLFHYYDKDFNNEADTPDNFQSRRPNTSFCFLDIRSPGLGDTAMYLCATVAGGGDTQYFGPGTRLTVL.

V usage is TRBV5-1 and J usage is TRBJ1-1, with D unclear. The CDR3 spans 13 residues. V was cut by 2 bases and J by 2 bases, with 7 bases left in between. Germline CDR1 and CDR2: SGHRS and YFSETQ. The CDR3 spells CASSFNSNTEAFF. The CDR3 nucleotides are TGCGCCAGCAGCTTCAACAGTAACACTGAAGCTTTCTTT. The variable domain in full, with the rest retrieved from reference TRBV5-1 and TRBJ1-1, is KAGVTQTPRYLIKTRGQQVTLSCSPISGHRSVSWYQQTPGQGLQFLFEYFSETQRNKGNFPGRFSGRQFSNSRSEMNVSTLELGDSALYLCASSFNSNTEAFFGQGTRLTVV.

This clone occurred once. The CDR3 DNA sequence: TGTGCCAGCAGTGAATGGGTAACAGGCAGCGCTAGCACAGATACGCAGTATTTT. Translating gives CASSEWVTGSASTDTQYF. The chain is built from TRBV6-1 and TRBJ2-3; possibly TRBD1 for D (5 bases). CDR1 is MNHNS and CDR2 is SASEGT in the germline V gene. The CDR3 has 18 amino acids. V lost 2 bases and J lost 0, with 18 bases in between.

This clone has only one observation. This chain connects TRBV5-1 to TRBJ2-3; the D is unclear. Germline V gives CDR1 SGHRS, CDR2 YFSETQ. CDR3 length equals 16 residues. Trimming removed 2 bases at V and 0 bases at J, with 13 bases between. CDR3 DNA sequence: TGCGCCAGCAGCTTAATACGAGATTTTAGCACAGATACGCAGTATTTT. Its translation is CASSLIRDFSTDTQYF.

Only one count was recorded for this clone. The chain links TRBV5-1 to TRBJ2-3, with D maybe TRBD2 (6 bases). The CDR3 is 14 amino acids. The germline CDR1 and CDR2 sequences are SGHRS and YFSETQ. The V gene lost 4 bases and the J gene lost 6 bases, with 15 bases spanning the gap. Written as DNA, the CDR3 is TGCGCCAGCAGCCTAGCAGAACGGGGGGATACGCAGTATTTT. It is translated as CASSLAERGDTQYF.

The chain couples TRBV19 to TRBJ1-5; D is unclear. V lost 1 base and J lost 4, with 11 bases in between. Germline assignment: CDR1 LNHDA and CDR2 SQIVND (reference sequence). This CDR3 contains 15 residues. The DNA of the CDR3 is TGTGCCAGTAGTATAGGACCCCCTGGGAATCAGCCCCAGCATTTT. Protein product: CASSIGPPGNQPQHF. The full variable domain, its missing parts supplied by reference TRBV19 and TRBJ1-5, is DGGITQSPKYLFRKEGQNVTLSCEQNLNHDAMYWYRQDPGQGLRLIYYSQIVNDFQKGDIAEGYSVSREKKESFPLTVTSAQKNPTAFYLCASSIGPPGNQPQHFGDGTRLSIL.

This chain links TRBV11-3 with TRBJ2-7; D ambiguous. Trimming cost V 3 bases and J 2 bases, with 14 bases left between them. The CDR3 has 15 amino acids. Germline lookup yields CDR1 SGHNT and CDR2 YENEEA. DNA for the CDR3: TGTGCCAGCAGCTTGAGGCGAGACTTGGCCTACGAGCAGTACTTC. This encodes CASSLRRDLAYEQYF.

This clone was seen just once. The CDR3 region has the DNA TGCAGCGTTTATACAGGCGCGACTAATGAAAAACTGTTTTTT. This sequence encodes CSVYTGATNEKLFF. V gene TRBV29-1 combines with J gene TRBJ1-4; maybe TRBD1 (5 bases). Trimming removed 5 bases from V and 2 bases from J, with 12 bases in between. Germline V gene data show CDR1 as SQVTM and CDR2 as ANQGSEA. This CDR3 has 14 amino acids.

The rearrangement links TRBV7-2 to TRBJ2-3; D gene uncertain. The CDR3 runs to 14 residues. Germline loops: CDR1 SGHTA, CDR2 FQGNSA. V was clipped by 3 bases and J by 1 base, with 8 bases between them. CDR3 in amino acids: CASSFGDRTDTQYF. The CDR3 nucleotides are TGTGCCAGCAGCTTTGGGGATCGCACAGATACGCAGTATTTT.

The V gene is TRBV18, the J gene TRBJ1-6, with TRBD1 matching 9 bases. The CDR3 totals 18 residues. V shed 1 base, J shed 0 bases, and the junction held 4 bases outside the gene matches. Germline loops: CDR1 KGHSH, CDR2 LQKENI. The DNA for the CDR3 is TGTGCCAGCTCACCACGGGGACAGGGTTACTCCTATAATTCACCCCTCCACTTT. Amino acid sequence: CASSPRGQGYSYNSPLHF.

This clone was seen only once. The chain is built from TRBV6-5 and TRBJ1-6; D is unclear. V lost 6 bases, J lost 9 bases, and 18 bases lay in between. Germline V gives CDR1 MNHEY, CDR2 SVGAGI. There are 15 residues in the CDR3. This CDR3 is CASSAGNVGSSPLHF. CDR3 coding DNA: TGTGCCAGCAGCGCGGGGAATGTTGGGAGTTCACCCCTCCACTTT.